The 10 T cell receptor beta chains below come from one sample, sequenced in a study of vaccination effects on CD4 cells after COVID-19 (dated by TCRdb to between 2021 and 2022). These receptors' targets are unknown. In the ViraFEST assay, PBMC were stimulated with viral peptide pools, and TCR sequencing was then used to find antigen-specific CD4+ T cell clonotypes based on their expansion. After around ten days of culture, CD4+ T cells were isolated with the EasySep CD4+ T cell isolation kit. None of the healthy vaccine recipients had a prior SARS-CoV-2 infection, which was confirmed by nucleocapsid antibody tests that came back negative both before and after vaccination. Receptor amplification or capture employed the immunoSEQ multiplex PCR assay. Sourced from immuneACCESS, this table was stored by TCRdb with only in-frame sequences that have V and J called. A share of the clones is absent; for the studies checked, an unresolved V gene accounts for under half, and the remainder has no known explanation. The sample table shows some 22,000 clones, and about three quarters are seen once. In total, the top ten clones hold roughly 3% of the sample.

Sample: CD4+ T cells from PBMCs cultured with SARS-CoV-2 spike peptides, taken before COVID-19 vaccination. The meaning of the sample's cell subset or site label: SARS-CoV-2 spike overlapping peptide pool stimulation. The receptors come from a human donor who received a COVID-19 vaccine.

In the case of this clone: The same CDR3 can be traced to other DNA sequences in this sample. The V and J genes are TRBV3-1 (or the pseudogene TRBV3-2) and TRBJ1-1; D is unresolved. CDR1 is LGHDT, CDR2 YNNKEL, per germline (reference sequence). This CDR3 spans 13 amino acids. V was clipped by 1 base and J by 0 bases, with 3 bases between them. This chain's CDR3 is CASSQGMNTEAFF. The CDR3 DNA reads TGTGCCAGCAGCCAAGGGATGAACACTGAAGCTTTCTTT.

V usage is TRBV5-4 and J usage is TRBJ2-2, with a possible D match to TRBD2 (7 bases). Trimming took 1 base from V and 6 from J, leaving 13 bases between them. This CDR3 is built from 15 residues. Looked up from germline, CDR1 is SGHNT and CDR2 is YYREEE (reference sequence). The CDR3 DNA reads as TGTGCCAGCAGCTTGCTGGGGGGGCCTTCCGGGGAGCTGTTTTTT. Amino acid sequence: CASSLLGGPSGELFF.

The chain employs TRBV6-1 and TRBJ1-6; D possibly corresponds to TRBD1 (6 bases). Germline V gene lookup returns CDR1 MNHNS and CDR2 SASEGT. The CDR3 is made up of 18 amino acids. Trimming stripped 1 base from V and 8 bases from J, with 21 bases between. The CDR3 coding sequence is TGTGCCAGCAGTGAAGATAGTAAGGGACAAATCTTCTATTCACCCCTCCACTTT. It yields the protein CASSEDSKGQIFYSPLHF.

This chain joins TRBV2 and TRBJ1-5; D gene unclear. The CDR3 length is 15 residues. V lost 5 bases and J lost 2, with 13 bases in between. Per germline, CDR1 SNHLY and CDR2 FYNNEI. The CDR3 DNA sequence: TGTGCCAGCAGTTCAGGCGCGACGGGCAATCAGCCCCAGCATTTT. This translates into CASSSGATGNQPQHF.

The CDR3 protein is CASSPPMTTDTQYF. The DNA of the CDR3 is TGTGCCAGCTCACCACCGATGACCACAGATACGCAGTATTTT. This chain links TRBV18 with TRBJ2-3; unclear D gene. The CDR3 has 14 residues. V lost 0 bases and J lost 2, with 6 bases in between. CDR1 and CDR2 (germline): KGHSH, LQKENI.

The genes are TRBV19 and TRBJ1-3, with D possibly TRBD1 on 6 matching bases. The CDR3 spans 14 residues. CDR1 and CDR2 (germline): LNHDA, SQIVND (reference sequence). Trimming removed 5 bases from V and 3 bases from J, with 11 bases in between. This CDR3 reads CASSAQGLGNTIYF. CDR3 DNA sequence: TGTGCCAGTAGTGCACAGGGACTTGGAAACACCATATATTTT.

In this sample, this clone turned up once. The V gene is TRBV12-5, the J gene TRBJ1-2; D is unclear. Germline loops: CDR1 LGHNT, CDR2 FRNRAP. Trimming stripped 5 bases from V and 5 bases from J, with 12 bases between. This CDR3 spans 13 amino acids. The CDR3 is CASGPPLGYGYTF. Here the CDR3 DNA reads TGTGCTAGTGGTCCCCCCTTGGGATATGGCTACACCTTC. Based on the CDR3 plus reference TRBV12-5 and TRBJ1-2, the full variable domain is DARVTQTPRHKVTEMGQEVTMRCQPILGHNTVFWYRQTMMQGLELLAYFRNRAPLDDSGMPKDRFSAEMPDATLATLKIQPSEPRDSAVYFCASGPPLGYGYTFGSGTRLTVV.

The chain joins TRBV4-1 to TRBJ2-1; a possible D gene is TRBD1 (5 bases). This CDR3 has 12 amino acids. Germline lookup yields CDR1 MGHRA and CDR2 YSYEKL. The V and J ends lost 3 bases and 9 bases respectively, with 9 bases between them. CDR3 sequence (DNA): TGCGCCAGCAGCCATATTCAGGGTGAGCAGTTCTTC. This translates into CASSHIQGEQFF.

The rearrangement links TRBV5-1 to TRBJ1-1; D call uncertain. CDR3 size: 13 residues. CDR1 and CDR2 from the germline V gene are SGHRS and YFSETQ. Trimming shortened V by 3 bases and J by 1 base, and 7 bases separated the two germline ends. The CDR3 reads CASSSAPNTEAFF. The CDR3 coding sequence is TGCGCCAGCAGCTCAGCCCCGAACACTGAAGCTTTCTTT.

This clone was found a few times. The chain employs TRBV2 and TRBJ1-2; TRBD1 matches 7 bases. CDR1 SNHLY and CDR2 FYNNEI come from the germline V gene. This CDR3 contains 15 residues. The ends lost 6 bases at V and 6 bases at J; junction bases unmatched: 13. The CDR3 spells CASRNRDSRSHGYTF. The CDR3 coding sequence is TGTGCCAGCAGGAACCGGGACAGTCGCTCTCATGGCTACACCTTC. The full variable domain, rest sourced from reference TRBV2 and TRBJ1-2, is EPEVTQTPSHQVTQMGQEVILRCVPISNHLYFYWYRQILGQKVEFLVSFYNNEISEKSEIFDDQFSVERPDGSNFTLKIRSTKLEDSAMYFCASRNRDSRSHGYTFGSGTRLTVV.